A selection of T cell receptor beta chains follows, all from one sample in a study of beta chain features in type 1 diabetes. Libraries were prepared by immunoSEQ multiplex PCR; TCRdb keeps only in-frame clonotypes and omits some of them. In the table there are about 340,000 clones, roughly 8% of which are singletons. Specimen: central memory CD4+ T cells from blood. The receptor set was obtained from a young woman in good health. The CDR3 runs from the conserved cysteine through the conserved F or W. Each record gives: V gene, D gene, clone size, J gene, CDR3 DNA, CDR3 protein. A D gene is named only where the DNA matches it firmly. For some rows the clone size is stated as once, few or many, or as a class when expanded; others skip it.

v_call: TRBV19
d_call: TRBD1
clone_size: few
j_call: TRBJ1-1
cdr3_nt: TGTGCCAGTAGCATCGGACAGGGTTGGCCTGAAGCTTTCTTT
cdr3_aa: CASSIGQGWPEAFF

v_call: TRBV28
d_call: TRBD2
clone_size: -
j_call: TRBJ2-7
cdr3_nt: TGTGCCAGCAGTGGCGGGGGAAGCGGGAGGTACGGTCGCGAGCAGTACTTC
cdr3_aa: CASSGGGSGRYGREQYF

v_call: TRBV7-9
d_call: TRBD1
clone_size: few
j_call: TRBJ1-2
cdr3_nt: TGTGCCAGCAGCTTAGTGGGACAGGGGGCAGTTGGTGGCTACACCTTC
cdr3_aa: CASSLVGQGAVGGYTF

v_call: TRBV5-4
d_call: -
clone_size: -
j_call: TRBJ2-7
cdr3_nt: TGTGCCAGCAGCTTGGGGCTTAGCGGAGTCTACGAGCAGTACTTC
cdr3_aa: CASSLGLSGVYEQYF

v_call: TRBV9
d_call: -
clone_size: few
j_call: TRBJ1-3
cdr3_nt: TGTGCCAGCAGCCAAGGGGGGCAGAGCTCTGGAAACACCATATATTTT
cdr3_aa: CASSQGGQSSGNTIYF

v_call: TRBV6-5
d_call: -
clone_size: -
j_call: TRBJ1-5
cdr3_nt: TGTGCCAGCAGTCCGGACCCTTTCGGCAATCAGCCCCAGCATTTT
cdr3_aa: CASSPDPFGNQPQHF

v_call: TRBV4-2
d_call: -
clone_size: -
j_call: TRBJ1-3
cdr3_nt: TGTGCCAGCAGCCAAGATCTTGGGCGCTCTGGAAACACCATATATTTT
cdr3_aa: CASSQDLGRSGNTIYF

v_call: TRBV7-3
d_call: -
clone_size: few
j_call: TRBJ2-1
cdr3_nt: TGTGCCAGCAGCTCTACAGTAATCTCCTACAATGAGCAGTTCTTC
cdr3_aa: CASSSTVISYNEQFF

v_call: TRBV4-3
d_call: -
clone_size: few
j_call: TRBJ1-2
cdr3_nt: TGCGCCAGCAGCCAAGACAGTGGGGGACCTGGCTACACCTTC
cdr3_aa: CASSQDSGGPGYTF

v_call: TRBV28
d_call: TRBD1
clone_size: -
j_call: TRBJ1-5
cdr3_nt: TGTGCCAGCAGCCCCGGACAGGGGGGAAATCAGCCCCAGCATTTT
cdr3_aa: CASSPGQGGNQPQHF

v_call: TRBV2
d_call: TRBD1
clone_size: few
j_call: TRBJ1-5
cdr3_nt: TGTGCCAGCCTTCGGGACAGGGAAGGTCAGCCCCAGCATTTT
cdr3_aa: CASLRDREGQPQHF

v_call: TRBV5-5
d_call: -
clone_size: -
j_call: TRBJ1-5
cdr3_nt: TGTGCCAGCACTATAGATTGGGATGGCCAGCCCCAGCATTTT
cdr3_aa: CASTIDWDGQPQHF

v_call: TRBV2
d_call: TRBD1
clone_size: few
j_call: TRBJ2-7
cdr3_nt: TGTGCCAGCAGTGGGGGGACAGCACTCCACGAGCAGTACTTC
cdr3_aa: CASSGGTALHEQYF

v_call: TRBV7-2
d_call: TRBD2
clone_size: many
j_call: TRBJ2-5
cdr3_nt: TGTGCCAGCAGCTTCGGCCCTAGCGGACAAGAGACCCAGTACTTC
cdr3_aa: CASSFGPSGQETQYF

v_call: TRBV7-2
d_call: -
clone_size: -
j_call: TRBJ1-2
cdr3_nt: TGTGCCAGCAGCTTAGCGGAGGGGGTATCTTATGGCTACACCTTC
cdr3_aa: CASSLAEGVSYGYTF

v_call: TRBV6-5
d_call: TRBD2
clone_size: once
j_call: TRBJ2-7
cdr3_nt: TGTGCCAGCAGTTCGACTAGCGGGACTGGAGAGCAGTACTTC
cdr3_aa: CASSSTSGTGEQYF

v_call: TRBV13
d_call: TRBD2
clone_size: many
j_call: TRBJ2-3
cdr3_nt: TGTGCCAGCAGCTCTCTAGCGGGAGCGGGCACAGATACGCAGTATTTT
cdr3_aa: CASSSLAGAGTDTQYF

v_call: TRBV7-2
d_call: TRBD2
clone_size: many
j_call: TRBJ2-3
cdr3_nt: TGTGCCAGCACCTCGATGGCGGGAGTAGCAGATACGCAGTATTTT
cdr3_aa: CASTSMAGVADTQYF

v_call: TRBV18
d_call: -
clone_size: -
j_call: TRBJ2-1
cdr3_nt: TGTGCCAGCTCACCACCTACTCACCCTGAGCAGTTCTTC
cdr3_aa: CASSPPTHPEQFF

v_call: TRBV7-2
d_call: -
clone_size: -
j_call: TRBJ1-5
cdr3_nt: TGTGCCAGCAGCTTGAGGGGGAATCAGCCCCAGCATTTT
cdr3_aa: CASSLRGNQPQHF

v_call: TRBV6-5
d_call: TRBD2
clone_size: few
j_call: TRBJ2-7
cdr3_nt: TGTGCCACCCGCCAGGGCGGGGGGAGCGGGTACGAGCAGTACTTC
cdr3_aa: CATRQGGGSGYEQYF

v_call: TRBV9
d_call: -
clone_size: few
j_call: TRBJ2-6
cdr3_nt: TGTGCCAGCAGCGTATTAGCCCTTGGTGCCAACGTCCTGACTTTC
cdr3_aa: CASSVLALGANVLTF

v_call: TRBV7-3
d_call: -
clone_size: -
j_call: TRBJ2-7
cdr3_nt: TGTGCCAGCAGCTTAGCCAGCAGCTCCTACGAGCAGTACTTC
cdr3_aa: CASSLASSSYEQYF

v_call: TRBV18
d_call: -
clone_size: -
j_call: TRBJ2-5
cdr3_nt: TGTGCCAGCTCACCAGGGAGGAGGGAGACCCAGTACTTC
cdr3_aa: CASSPGRRETQYF

v_call: TRBV6-6
d_call: -
clone_size: few
j_call: TRBJ2-7
cdr3_nt: TGTGCCAGCAGTTACAGCCTGACGGGCGAGCAGTACTTC
cdr3_aa: CASSYSLTGEQYF

v_call: TRBV6-1
d_call: -
clone_size: few
j_call: TRBJ2-5
cdr3_nt: TGTGCCAGCAGTGTAGGAGGCCGAGAGACCCAGTACTTC
cdr3_aa: CASSVGGRETQYF

v_call: TRBV9
d_call: TRBD2
clone_size: -
j_call: TRBJ2-5
cdr3_nt: TGTGCCAGCAGCGTTAGCGGGGTGAAAAAAGAGACCCAGTACTTC
cdr3_aa: CASSVSGVKKETQYF

v_call: TRBV7-9
d_call: -
clone_size: few
j_call: TRBJ2-5
cdr3_nt: TGTGCCAGCAGCTTAGGTTCCCAGCCGGAGACCCAGTACTTC
cdr3_aa: CASSLGSQPETQYF

v_call: TRBV11-2
d_call: TRBD2
clone_size: few
j_call: TRBJ2-1
cdr3_nt: TGTGCCAGCAGCCCCAGGGCTAGCGGTCACGCCTACAATGAGCAGTTCTTC
cdr3_aa: CASSPRASGHAYNEQFF

v_call: TRBV4-3
d_call: -
clone_size: few
j_call: TRBJ2-1
cdr3_nt: TGCGCCAGCAGCCAAAACCACCGGCAGGTCTACAATGAGCAGTTCTTC
cdr3_aa: CASSQNHRQVYNEQFF

v_call: TRBV7-2
d_call: -
clone_size: few
j_call: TRBJ1-5
cdr3_nt: TGTGCCAGCAGTAATAAAGGGGGCAATCAGCCCCAGCATTTT
cdr3_aa: CASSNKGGNQPQHF

v_call: TRBV18
d_call: TRBD2
clone_size: -
j_call: TRBJ2-1
cdr3_nt: TGTGCCAGCTCACCCTGGACTAGCGGAGCGGAGCAGTTCTTC
cdr3_aa: CASSPWTSGAEQFF

v_call: TRBV11-2
d_call: -
clone_size: -
j_call: TRBJ2-7
cdr3_nt: TGTGCCAGCAGCTTAGAATCAGTTTCACGGCAGTACTTC
cdr3_aa: CASSLESVSRQYF

v_call: TRBV6-5
d_call: -
clone_size: -
j_call: TRBJ1-4
cdr3_nt: TGTGCCAGCAGTTACTCGATCTCGCAGGGGTATGAAAAACTGTTTTTT
cdr3_aa: CASSYSISQGYEKLFF

v_call: TRBV6-5
d_call: -
clone_size: -
j_call: TRBJ2-3
cdr3_nt: TGTGCCAGCAGTTACTCGCCAGCCACTAGCACAGATACGCAGTATTTT
cdr3_aa: CASSYSPATSTDTQYF

v_call: TRBV2
d_call: TRBD2
clone_size: -
j_call: TRBJ2-7
cdr3_nt: TGTGCCAGCATAGGAGAAGCGGGATACTACGACGAGCAGTACTTC
cdr3_aa: CASIGEAGYYDEQYF

v_call: TRBV6-1
d_call: TRBD1
clone_size: few
j_call: TRBJ2-4
cdr3_nt: TGTGCCAGCAGTGGACAGGGAAGCAAAAACATTCAGTACTTC
cdr3_aa: CASSGQGSKNIQYF